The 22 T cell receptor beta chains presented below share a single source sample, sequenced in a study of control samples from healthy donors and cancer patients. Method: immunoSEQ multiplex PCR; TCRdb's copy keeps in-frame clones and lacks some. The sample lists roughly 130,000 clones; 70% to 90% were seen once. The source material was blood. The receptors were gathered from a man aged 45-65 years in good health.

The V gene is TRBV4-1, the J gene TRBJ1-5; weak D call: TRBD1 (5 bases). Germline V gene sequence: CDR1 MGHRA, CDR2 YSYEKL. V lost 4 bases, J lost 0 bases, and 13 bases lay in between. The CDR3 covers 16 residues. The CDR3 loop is CASSREQANSNQPQHF. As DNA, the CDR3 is TGCGCCAGCAGCCGAGAACAGGCTAATAGCAATCAGCCCCAGCATTTT.

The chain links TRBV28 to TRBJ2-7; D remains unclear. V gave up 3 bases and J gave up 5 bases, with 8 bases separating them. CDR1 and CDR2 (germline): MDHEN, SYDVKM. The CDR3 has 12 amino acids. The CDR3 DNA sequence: TGTGCCAGCAGTTTCTGGACGAACGAGCAGTACTTC. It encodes CASSFWTNEQYF.

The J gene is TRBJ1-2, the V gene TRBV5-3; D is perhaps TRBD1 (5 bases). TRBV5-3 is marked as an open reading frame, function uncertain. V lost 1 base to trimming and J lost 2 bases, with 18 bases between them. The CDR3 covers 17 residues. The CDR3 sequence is CARSLNFGTGGNYGYTF. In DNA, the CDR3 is TGTGCCAGAAGCTTGAACTTCGGAACAGGCGGGAACTATGGCTACACCTTC.

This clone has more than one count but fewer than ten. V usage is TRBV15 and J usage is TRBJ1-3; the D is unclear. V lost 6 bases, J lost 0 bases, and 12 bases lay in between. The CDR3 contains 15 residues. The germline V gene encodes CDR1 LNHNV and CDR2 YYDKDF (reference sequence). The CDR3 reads CATSRDTLSGNTIYF. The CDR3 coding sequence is TGTGCCACCAGTCGTGACACACTCTCTGGAAACACCATATATTTT. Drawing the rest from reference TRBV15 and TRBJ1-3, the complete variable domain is DAMVIQNPRYQVTQFGKPVTLSCSQTLNHNVMYWYQQKSSQAPKLLFHYYDKDFNNEADTPDNFQSRRPNTSFCFLDIRSPGLGDTAMYLCATSRDTLSGNTIYFGEGSWLTVV.

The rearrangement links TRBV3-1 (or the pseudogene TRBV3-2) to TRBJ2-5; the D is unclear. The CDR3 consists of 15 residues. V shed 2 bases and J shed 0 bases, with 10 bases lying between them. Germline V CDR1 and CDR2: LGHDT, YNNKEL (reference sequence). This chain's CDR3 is CASSQKWADQETQYF. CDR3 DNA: TGTGCCAGCAGCCAAAAGTGGGCGGACCAAGAGACCCAGTACTTC.

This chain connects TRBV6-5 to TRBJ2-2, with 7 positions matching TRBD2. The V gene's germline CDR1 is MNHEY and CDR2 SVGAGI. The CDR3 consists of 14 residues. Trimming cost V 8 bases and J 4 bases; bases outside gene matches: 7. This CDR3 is CASGGLAATGELFF. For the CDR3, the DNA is TGTGCCAGCGGAGGGCTAGCGGCCACCGGGGAGCTGTTTTTT.

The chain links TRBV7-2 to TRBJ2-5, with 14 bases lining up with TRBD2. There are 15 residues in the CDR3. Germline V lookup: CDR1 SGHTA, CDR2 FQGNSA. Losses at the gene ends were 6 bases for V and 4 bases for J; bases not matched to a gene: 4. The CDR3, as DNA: TGTGCCAGCAGACAAGGGACTAGCGGGGGAGAGACCCAGTACTTC. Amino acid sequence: CASRQGTSGGETQYF.

The CDR3 coding sequence is TGTGCCAGCAGCTTAGCGCTGGGGGGCCAAGAGACCCAGTACTTC. It yields the protein CASSLALGGQETQYF. The rearrangement joins TRBV7-2 to TRBJ2-5, with a possible D match to TRBD2 (6 bases). The CDR3 has 15 residues. Germline V gene sequence: CDR1 SGHTA, CDR2 FQGNSA. The V end was cut by 0 bases, the J end by 1 base, with 9 bases between.

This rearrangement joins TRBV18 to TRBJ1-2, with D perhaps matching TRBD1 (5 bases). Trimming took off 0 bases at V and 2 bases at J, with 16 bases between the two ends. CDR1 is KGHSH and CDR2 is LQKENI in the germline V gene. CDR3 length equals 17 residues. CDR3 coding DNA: TGTGCCAGCTCACCACCGAGCCTCAGGGACTCCAACTATGGCTACACCTTC. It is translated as CASSPPSLRDSNYGYTF.

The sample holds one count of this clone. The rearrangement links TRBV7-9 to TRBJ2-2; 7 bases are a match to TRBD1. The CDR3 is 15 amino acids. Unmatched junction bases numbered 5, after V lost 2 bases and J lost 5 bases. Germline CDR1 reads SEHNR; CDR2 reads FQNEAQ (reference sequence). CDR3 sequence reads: CASSLMSGGTGELFF. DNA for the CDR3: TGTGCCAGCAGCTTAATGTCAGGGGGAACCGGGGAGCTGTTTTTT.

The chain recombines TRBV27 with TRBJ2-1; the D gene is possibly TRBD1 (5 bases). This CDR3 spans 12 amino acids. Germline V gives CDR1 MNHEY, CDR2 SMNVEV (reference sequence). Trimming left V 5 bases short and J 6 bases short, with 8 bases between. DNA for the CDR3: TGTGCCAGCAGTGACAGAAGCAATGAGCAGTTCTTC. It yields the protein CASSDRSNEQFF.

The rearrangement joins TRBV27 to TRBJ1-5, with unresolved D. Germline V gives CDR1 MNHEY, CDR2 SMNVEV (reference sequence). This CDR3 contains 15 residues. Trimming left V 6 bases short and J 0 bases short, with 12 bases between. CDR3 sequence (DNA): TGTGCCAGCAGCCACCTGAGGGATAGCAATCAGCCCCAGCATTTT. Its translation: CASSHLRDSNQPQHF.

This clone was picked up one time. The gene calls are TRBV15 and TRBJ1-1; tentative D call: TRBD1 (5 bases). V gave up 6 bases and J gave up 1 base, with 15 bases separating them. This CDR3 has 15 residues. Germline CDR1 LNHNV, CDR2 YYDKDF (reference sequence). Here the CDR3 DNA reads TGTGCCACCAGTCACATTGGGCAGGGGAACACTGAAGCTTTCTTT. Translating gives CATSHIGQGNTEAFF.

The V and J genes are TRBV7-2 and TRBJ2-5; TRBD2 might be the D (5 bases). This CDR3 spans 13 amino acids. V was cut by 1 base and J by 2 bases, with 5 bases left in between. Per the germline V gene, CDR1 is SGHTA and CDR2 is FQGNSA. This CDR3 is CASSLGGQETQYF. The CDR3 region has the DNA TGTGCCAGCAGCTTAGGCGGGCAAGAGACCCAGTACTTC.

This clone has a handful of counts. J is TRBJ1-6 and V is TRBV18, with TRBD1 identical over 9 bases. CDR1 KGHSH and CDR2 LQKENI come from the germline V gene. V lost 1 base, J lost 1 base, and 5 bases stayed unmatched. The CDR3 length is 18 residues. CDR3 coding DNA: TGTGCCAGCTCACCACGGGGACAGGGCGGATCCTATAATTCACCCCTCCACTTT. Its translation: CASSPRGQGGSYNSPLHF. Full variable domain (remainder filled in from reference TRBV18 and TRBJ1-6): NAGVMQNPRHLVRRRGQEARLRCSPMKGHSHVYWYRQLPEEGLKFMVYLQKENIIDESGMPKERFSAEFPKEGPSILRIQQVVRGDSAAYFCASSPRGQGGSYNSPLHFGNGTRLTVT.

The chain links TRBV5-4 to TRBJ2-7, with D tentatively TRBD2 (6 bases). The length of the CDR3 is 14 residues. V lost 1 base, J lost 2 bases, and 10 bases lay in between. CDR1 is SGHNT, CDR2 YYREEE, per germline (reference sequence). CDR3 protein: CASSLFGGPYEQYF. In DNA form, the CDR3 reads TGTGCCAGCAGCTTGTTCGGGGGACCCTACGAGCAGTACTTC.

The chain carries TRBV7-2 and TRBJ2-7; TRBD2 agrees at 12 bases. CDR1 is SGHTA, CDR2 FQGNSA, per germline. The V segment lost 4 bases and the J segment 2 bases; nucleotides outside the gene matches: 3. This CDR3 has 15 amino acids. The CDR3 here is CASSSGLAGPYEQYF. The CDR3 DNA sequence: TGTGCCAGCAGCTCGGGACTAGCGGGCCCCTACGAGCAGTACTTC. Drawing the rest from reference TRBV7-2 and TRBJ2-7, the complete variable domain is GAGVSQSPSNKVTEKGKDVELRCDPISGHTALYWYRQSLGQGLEFLIYFQGNSAPDKSGLPSDRFSAERTGGSVSTLTIQRTQQEDSAVYLCASSSGLAGPYEQYFGPGTRLTVT.

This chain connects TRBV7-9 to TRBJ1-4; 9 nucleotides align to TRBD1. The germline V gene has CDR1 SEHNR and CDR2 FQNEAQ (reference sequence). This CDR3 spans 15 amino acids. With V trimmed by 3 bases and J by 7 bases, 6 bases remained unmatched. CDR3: CASSLDRGGFEKLFF. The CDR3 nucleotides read TGTGCCAGCAGCTTGGACAGGGGAGGGTTTGAAAAACTGTTTTTT.

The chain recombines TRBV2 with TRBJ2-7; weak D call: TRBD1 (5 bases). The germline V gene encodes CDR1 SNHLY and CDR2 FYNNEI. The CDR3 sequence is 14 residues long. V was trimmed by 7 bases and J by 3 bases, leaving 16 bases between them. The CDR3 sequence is CASNRQGSHYEQYF. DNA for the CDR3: TGTGCCAGCAACCGGCAGGGCTCCCACTACGAGCAGTACTTC.

The CDR3 sequence is CASSSDISNQPQHF. The DNA of the CDR3 is TGTGCCAGCAGTTCGGACATTAGCAATCAGCCCCAGCATTTT. The V call is TRBV2, the J call TRBJ1-5; TRBD1 might be the D (5 bases). The CDR3 sequence is 14 residues long. V was pared by 5 bases and J by 0 bases, with 8 bases between. Germline-derived CDR1 and CDR2 are SNHLY and FYNNEI.

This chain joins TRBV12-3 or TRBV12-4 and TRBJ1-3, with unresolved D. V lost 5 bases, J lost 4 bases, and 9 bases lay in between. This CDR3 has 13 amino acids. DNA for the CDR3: TGTGCCAGCAGTGAGGGAGGAGGAAACACCATATATTTT. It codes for CASSEGGGNTIYF.

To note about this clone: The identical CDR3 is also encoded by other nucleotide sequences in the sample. The CDR3: CASSLTSGGYNEQFF. As DNA, the CDR3 is TGTGCCAGCAGCCTAACTAGCGGGGGTTACAATGAGCAGTTCTTC. The chain combines TRBV9 with TRBJ2-1, with 11 bases fitting TRBD2. V lost 4 bases, J lost 4 bases, and 4 bases stayed unmatched. The CDR3 is made up of 15 amino acids. The germline gives CDR1 SGDLS, CDR2 YYNGEE.